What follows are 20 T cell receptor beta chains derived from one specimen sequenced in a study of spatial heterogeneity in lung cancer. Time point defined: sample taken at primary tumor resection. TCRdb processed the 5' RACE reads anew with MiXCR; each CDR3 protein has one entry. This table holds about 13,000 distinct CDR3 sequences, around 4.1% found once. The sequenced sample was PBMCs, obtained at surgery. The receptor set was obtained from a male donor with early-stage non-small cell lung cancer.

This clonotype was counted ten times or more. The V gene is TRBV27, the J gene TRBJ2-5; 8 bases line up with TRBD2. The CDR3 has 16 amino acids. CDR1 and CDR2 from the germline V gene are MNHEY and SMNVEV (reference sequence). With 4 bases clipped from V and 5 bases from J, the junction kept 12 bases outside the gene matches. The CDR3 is CASSYVGGAGAETQYF. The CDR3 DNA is TGTGCCAGCAGTTACGTCGGGGGGGCCGGTGCTGAGACCCAGTACTTC.

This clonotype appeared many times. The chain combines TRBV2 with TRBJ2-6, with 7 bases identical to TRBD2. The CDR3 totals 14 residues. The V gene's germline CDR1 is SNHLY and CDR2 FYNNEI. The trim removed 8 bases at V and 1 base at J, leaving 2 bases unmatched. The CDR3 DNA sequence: TGTGCCAGCGTGGGAGGGTCTGGGGCCAACGTCCTGACTTTC. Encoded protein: CASVGGSGANVLTF.

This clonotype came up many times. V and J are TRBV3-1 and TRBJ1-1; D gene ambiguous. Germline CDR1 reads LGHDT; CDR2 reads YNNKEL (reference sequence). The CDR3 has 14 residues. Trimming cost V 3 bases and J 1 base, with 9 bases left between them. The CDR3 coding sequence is TGTGCCAGCAGCCACCTGCGGGGGAACACTGAAGCTTTCTTT. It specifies CASSHLRGNTEAFF.

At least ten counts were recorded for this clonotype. CDR3 in DNA: TGCGCCAGCAGCCAATCCCGTGGGGGGGGCCACTATGGCTACACCTTC. Encoded protein: CASSQSRGGGHYGYTF. The chain joins TRBV4-1 to TRBJ1-2, with D perhaps matching TRBD1 (6 bases). Per germline, CDR1 MGHRA and CDR2 YSYEKL. Deletions cut 2 bases from V and 3 bases from J, with 16 bases between. This CDR3 is 16 amino acids long.

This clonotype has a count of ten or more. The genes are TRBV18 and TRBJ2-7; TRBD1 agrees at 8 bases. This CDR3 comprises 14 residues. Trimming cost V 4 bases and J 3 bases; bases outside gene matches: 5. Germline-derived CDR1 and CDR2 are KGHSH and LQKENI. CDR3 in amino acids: CASSRDRGGYEQYF. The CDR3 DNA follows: TGTGCCAGCTCACGCGACAGGGGCGGCTACGAGCAGTACTTC.

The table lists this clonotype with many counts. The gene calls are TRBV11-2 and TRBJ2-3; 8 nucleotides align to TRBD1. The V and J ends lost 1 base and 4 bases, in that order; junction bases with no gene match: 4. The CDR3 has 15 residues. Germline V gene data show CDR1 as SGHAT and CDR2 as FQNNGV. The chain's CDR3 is CASSLGRDRSDTQYF. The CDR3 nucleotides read TGTGCCAGCAGCTTAGGGCGGGACAGGTCAGATACGCAGTATTTT.

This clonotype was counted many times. This CDR3 reads CASSSGGRGNEQFF. The CDR3 DNA is TGTGCCAGCAGTTCGGGAGGCCGGGGGAATGAGCAGTTCTTC. This chain joins TRBV28 and TRBJ2-1; 7 nucleotides match TRBD2. Germline CDR1 reads MDHEN; CDR2 reads SYDVKM. V dropped 4 bases and J dropped 7; count of bases not matched to a gene: 7. CDR3 length: 14 amino acids.

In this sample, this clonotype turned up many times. The CDR3 is CATSRDHRAYGYTF. CDR3 DNA sequence: TGTGCCACCAGCAGAGATCACAGAGCCTATGGCTACACCTTC. V and J are TRBV15 and TRBJ1-2; D is unresolved. Trimming shortened V by 0 bases and J by 4 bases, and 9 bases separated the two germline ends. Germline CDR1 and CDR2: LNHNV and YYDKDF (reference sequence). This CDR3 has 14 amino acids.

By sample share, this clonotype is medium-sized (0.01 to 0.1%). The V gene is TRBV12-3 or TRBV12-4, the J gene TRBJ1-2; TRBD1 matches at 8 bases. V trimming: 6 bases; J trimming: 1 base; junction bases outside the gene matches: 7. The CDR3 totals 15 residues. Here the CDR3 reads CASSHWTGSNYGYTF. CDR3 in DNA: TGTGCCAGCAGCCACTGGACAGGGAGTAACTATGGCTACACCTTC.

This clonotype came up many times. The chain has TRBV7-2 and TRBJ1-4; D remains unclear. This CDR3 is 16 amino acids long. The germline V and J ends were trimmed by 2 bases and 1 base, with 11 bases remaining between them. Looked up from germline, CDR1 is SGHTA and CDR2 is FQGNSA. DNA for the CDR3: TGTGCCAGCAGCTTATTCCGCCGGGGAACTAATGAAAAACTGTTTTTT. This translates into CASSLFRRGTNEKLFF.

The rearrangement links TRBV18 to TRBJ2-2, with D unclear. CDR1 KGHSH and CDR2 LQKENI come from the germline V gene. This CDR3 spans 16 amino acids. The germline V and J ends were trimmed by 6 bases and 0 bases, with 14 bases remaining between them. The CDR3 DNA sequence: TGTGCCAGCTCCCCCCTTGCGATTTCGAACACCGGGGAGCTGTTTTTT. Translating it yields CASSPLAISNTGELFF. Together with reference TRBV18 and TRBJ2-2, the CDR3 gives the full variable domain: NAGVMQNPRHLVRRRGQEARLRCSPMKGHSHVYWYRQLPEEGLKFMVYLQKENIIDESGMPKERFSAEFPKEGPSILRIQQVVRGDSAAYFCASSPLAISNTGELFFGEGSRLTVL.

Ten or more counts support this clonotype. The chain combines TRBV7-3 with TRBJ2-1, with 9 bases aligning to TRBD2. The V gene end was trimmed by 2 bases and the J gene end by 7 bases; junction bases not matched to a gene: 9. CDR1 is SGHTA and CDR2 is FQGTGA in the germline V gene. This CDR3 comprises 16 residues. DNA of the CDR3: TGTGCCAGCAGCTTACGCGGGAGGGCCGATATGAATGAGCAGTTCTTC. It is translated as CASSLRGRADMNEQFF.

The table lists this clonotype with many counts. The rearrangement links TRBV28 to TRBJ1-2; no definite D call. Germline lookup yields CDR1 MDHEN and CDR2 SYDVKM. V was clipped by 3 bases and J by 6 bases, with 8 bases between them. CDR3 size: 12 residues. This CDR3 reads CASSFGVDGYTF. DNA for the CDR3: TGTGCCAGCAGTTTCGGTGTGGATGGCTACACCTTC.

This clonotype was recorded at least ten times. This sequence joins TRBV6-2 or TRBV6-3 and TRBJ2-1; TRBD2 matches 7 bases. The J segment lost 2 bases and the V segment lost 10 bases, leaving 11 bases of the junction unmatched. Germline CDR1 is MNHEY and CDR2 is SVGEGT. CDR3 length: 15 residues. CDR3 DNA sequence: TGTGCCATCCAACGAGCGGGAAGACCCTACAATGAGCAGTTCTTC. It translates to CAIQRAGRPYNEQFF.

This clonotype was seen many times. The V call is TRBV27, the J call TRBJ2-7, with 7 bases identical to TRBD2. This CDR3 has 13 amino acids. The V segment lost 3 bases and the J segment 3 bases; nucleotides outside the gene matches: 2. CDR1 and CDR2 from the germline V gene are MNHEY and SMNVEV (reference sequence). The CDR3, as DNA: TGTGCCAGCAGTTTGGGGACTAACTACGAGCAGTACTTC. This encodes CASSLGTNYEQYF.

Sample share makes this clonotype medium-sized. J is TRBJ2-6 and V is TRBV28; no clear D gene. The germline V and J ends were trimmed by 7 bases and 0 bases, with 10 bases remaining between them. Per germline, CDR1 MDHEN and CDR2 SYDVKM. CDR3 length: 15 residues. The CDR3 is CASTLTLSGANVLTF. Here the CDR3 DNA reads TGTGCCAGCACCCTCACCCTCTCTGGGGCCAACGTCCTGACTTTC.

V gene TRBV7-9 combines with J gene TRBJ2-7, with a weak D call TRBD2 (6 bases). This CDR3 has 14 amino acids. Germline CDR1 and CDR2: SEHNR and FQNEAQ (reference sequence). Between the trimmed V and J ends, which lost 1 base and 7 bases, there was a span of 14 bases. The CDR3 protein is CASSLDELAREQYF. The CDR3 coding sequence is TGTGCCAGCAGCTTAGATGAGCTAGCGCGGGAGCAGTACTTC. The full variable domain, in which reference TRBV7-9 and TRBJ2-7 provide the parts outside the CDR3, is DTGVSQNPRHKITKRGQNVTFRCDPISEHNRLYWYRQTLGQGPEFLTYFQNEAQLEKSRLLSDRFSAERPKGSFSTLEIQRTEQGDSAMYLCASSLDELAREQYFGPGTRLTVT.

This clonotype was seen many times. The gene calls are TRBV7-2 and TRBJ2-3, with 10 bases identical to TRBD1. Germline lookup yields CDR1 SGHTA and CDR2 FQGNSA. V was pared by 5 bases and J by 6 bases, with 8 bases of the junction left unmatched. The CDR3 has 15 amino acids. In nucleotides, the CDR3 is TGTGCCAGCAGCGCGGACAGGGGGGGCAGGGATACGCAGTATTTT. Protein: CASSADRGGRDTQYF.

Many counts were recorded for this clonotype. The CDR3 reads CASYGGPDTDTQYF. The CDR3 nucleotides read TGTGCCAGCTATGGGGGTCCCGACACAGATACGCAGTATTTT. The chain recombines TRBV28 with TRBJ2-3; the D gene could be TRBD1 or TRBD2 (5 bases each). In germline, CDR1 is MDHEN, CDR2 SYDVKM. The ends were cut back, 8 bases at V and 2 bases at J, with 14 bases in the middle. The CDR3 has 14 residues.

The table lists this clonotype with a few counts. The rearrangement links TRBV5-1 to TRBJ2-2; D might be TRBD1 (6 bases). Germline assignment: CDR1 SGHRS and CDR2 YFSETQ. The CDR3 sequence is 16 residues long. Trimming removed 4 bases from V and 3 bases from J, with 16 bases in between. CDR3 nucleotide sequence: TGCGCCAGCAGCGACCCCGGCAGGGGTGACACCGGGGAGCTGTTTTTT. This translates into CASSDPGRGDTGELFF.